The 26 T cell receptor beta chains below come from one sample, sequenced in a study of T cell repertoires in cytomegalovirus infection. One entry per CDR3 protein, called by TCRdb with MiXCR from the reads. The sample records a few hundred thousand distinct CDR3 sequences, approximately 15% being singletons. Sequenced material: CD8+ T cells from PBMCs. The source of these receptors is a human donor in good health (CMV status not recorded). Some clones in this sample may be carry-over from other donors' samples.

Concerning this clonotype: The junction shows a germline mismatch at one end, possibly a read error. The V and J genes are TRBV27 and TRBJ2-1; D might be TRBD1 (6 bases). Per the germline V gene, CDR1 is MNHEY and CDR2 is SMNVEV (reference sequence). CDR3 length: 13 amino acids. CDR3 sequence reads: CVSSTTGDNEQFF. As DNA, the CDR3 is TGTGTCAGCAGTACGACAGGAGACAATGAGCAGTTCTTC.

In this sample, this clonotype turned up once. The genes are TRBV11-2 and TRBJ2-1; perhaps TRBD2 as D (6 bases). V was shortened by 5 bases and J by 9 bases, with 14 bases between the two germline ends. CDR1 and CDR2 from the germline V gene are SGHAT and FQNNGV. The CDR3 has 13 amino acids. CDR3 region: CASSPNSGLEQFF. The DNA for the CDR3 is TGTGCCAGCAGCCCCAATAGCGGCCTTGAGCAGTTCTTC.

This clonotype is a singleton in its sample. This sequence joins TRBV4-2 and TRBJ1-1; 10 bases fit TRBD1. Germline loops: CDR1 LGHNA, CDR2 YNFKEQ. V was clipped by 1 base and J by 1 base; unmatched bases: 12. The CDR3 consists of 19 residues. The chain's CDR3 is CASSQAAAGTGDSNTEAFF. The CDR3 coding sequence is TGTGCCAGCAGCCAAGCTGCGGCCGGGACAGGGGATTCGAACACTGAAGCTTTCTTT.

This clonotype was seen ten or more times. This rearrangement joins TRBV6-2 or TRBV6-3 to TRBJ1-2; D is possibly TRBD1 (5 bases). V was shortened by 7 bases and J by 1 base, with 10 bases between the two germline ends. Germline V gene data show CDR1 as MNHEY and CDR2 as SVGEGT. CDR3 size: 13 residues. CDR3 DNA: TGTGCCAGCACTCCGGGACTTAACTATGGCTACACCTTC. Translated: CASTPGLNYGYTF.

J is TRBJ2-7 and V is TRBV4-1; 8 nucleotides line up with TRBD1. J gave up 6 bases and V 9 bases, and 10 bases lay outside the gene matches. The CDR3 is made up of 13 amino acids. The germline gives CDR1 MGHRA, CDR2 YSYEKL. The CDR3 region is CASETGQAGEQYF. CDR3 in DNA: TGCGCCAGTGAGACGGGACAGGCGGGCGAGCAGTACTTC.

In this sample, this clonotype turned up a few times. The V gene is TRBV27, the J gene TRBJ2-1, with 16 bases aligning to TRBD2. CDR1 and CDR2 from the germline V gene are MNHEY and SMNVEV (reference sequence). This CDR3 region has 18 residues. Trimming cost V 3 bases and J 7 bases; bases outside gene matches: 9. Here the CDR3 reads CASSFAGTSGGGFNEQFF. For the CDR3, the DNA is TGTGCCAGCAGTTTCGCCGGGACTAGCGGGGGGGGATTTAATGAGCAGTTCTTC.

The chain recombines TRBV6-4 with TRBJ2-1; D gene ambiguous. Trimming removed 3 bases from V and 3 bases from J, with 6 bases in between. The CDR3 totals 13 residues. Germline V gene data show CDR1 as MRHNA and CDR2 as SNTAGT. The CDR3 nucleotides are TGTGCCAGCAGTGAGACCGACTACAATGAGCAGTTCTTC. It specifies CASSETDYNEQFF.

The chain employs TRBV7-9 and TRBJ2-2; the D is unclear. CDR3 length: 16 amino acids. Trimming left V 1 base short and J 0 bases short, with 9 bases between. The germline V gene encodes CDR1 SEHNR and CDR2 FQNEAQ (reference sequence). CDR3 residues: CASSLDVPPNTGELFF. The CDR3 bases are TGTGCCAGCAGCTTAGATGTCCCACCGAACACCGGGGAGCTGTTTTTT.

At least ten counts were recorded for this clonotype. The chain joins TRBV7-2 to TRBJ2-1, with D maybe TRBD2 (6 bases). The CDR3 spans 17 residues. The V and J ends lost 8 bases and 3 bases respectively, with 23 bases between them. From germline, CDR1 is SGHTA and CDR2 FQGNSA. The CDR3 nucleotides are TGTGCCAGCGCCGGAGGGCCCCGGGCGATAGTCTACAATGAGCAGTTCTTC. This sequence encodes CASAGGPRAIVYNEQFF.

V is TRBV28 and J is TRBJ2-1; 14 bases align to TRBD2. The length of the CDR3 is 15 residues. Germline V gives CDR1 MDHEN, CDR2 SYDVKM. Trimming took 6 bases from V and 9 from J; bases not matched to a gene: 7. Here the CDR3 DNA reads TGTGCCAGCAGGTCCGGGACTAGCGGGGGATTTGAGCAGTTCTTC. Its protein product is CASRSGTSGGFEQFF.

The DNA for the CDR3 is TGCGCCAGCAGCCCCAAAATCACAGGGGACCCTGGCTACACCTTC. It is translated as CASSPKITGDPGYTF. The chain couples TRBV4-1 to TRBJ1-2, with 7 bases matching TRBD1. Germline loops: CDR1 MGHRA, CDR2 YSYEKL. J gave up 7 bases and V 4 bases, and 12 bases lay outside the gene matches. The CDR3 consists of 15 residues.

The genes are TRBV12-3 or TRBV12-4 and TRBJ2-1; D remains ambiguous. The V end was cut by 3 bases, the J end by 4 bases, with 13 bases between. This CDR3 is built from 15 residues. This CDR3 reads CASSLVPLGYNEQFF. The CDR3 DNA reads TGTGCCAGCAGTTTGGTGCCTCTTGGGTACAATGAGCAGTTCTTC.

Many counts were recorded for this clonotype. The chain recombines TRBV5-8 with TRBJ2-2; 8 bases are a match to TRBD2. J lost 5 bases, V lost 0 bases, and 6 bases had no gene match. In germline, CDR1 is SGHTS, CDR2 YDEGEE. The CDR3 totals 16 residues. The CDR3 loop is CASSLALRLATGELFF. The CDR3 nucleotides read TGTGCCAGCAGCTTGGCCCTTCGACTAGCGACCGGGGAGCTGTTTTTT.

In its sample, this clonotype was seen many times. The chain combines TRBV6-1 with TRBJ1-3; no clear D gene. Germline V lookup: CDR1 MNHNS, CDR2 SASEGT. The CDR3 sequence is 12 residues long. The V gene lost 3 bases and the J gene lost 1 base, with 1 base spanning the gap. The CDR3 bases are TGTGCCAGCAGTGATTCTGGAAACACCATATATTTT. Its protein product is CASSDSGNTIYF.

This clonotype showed up just a few times. The chain is built from TRBV4-2 and TRBJ1-2; D ambiguous. V was shortened by 1 base and J by 9 bases, with 6 bases between the two germline ends. CDR1 is LGHNA, CDR2 YNFKEQ, per germline. The CDR3 spans 11 residues. CDR3 sequence: CASSQARSYTF. DNA of the CDR3: TGTGCCAGCAGCCAAGCCCGGAGCTACACCTTC.

V usage is TRBV13 and J usage is TRBJ1-5; TRBD1 matches at 7 bases. The CDR3 covers 14 residues. CDR1 and CDR2 (germline): PRHDT, FYEKMQ (reference sequence). V gave up 3 bases and J gave up 6 bases; unmatched junction bases: 5. The CDR3 DNA is TGTGCCAGCAGCTTGGGACAGAAAGGTCAGCCCCAGCATTTT. Amino acid sequence: CASSLGQKGQPQHF. Complete variable domain (other parts from reference TRBV13 and TRBJ1-5): AAGVIQSPRHLIKEKRETATLKCYPIPRHDTVYWYQQGPGQDPQFLISFYEKMQSDKGSIPDRFSAQQFSDYHSELNMSSLELGDSALYFCASSLGQKGQPQHFGDGTRLSIL.

This clonotype was seen ten or more times. The CDR3 spells CASSHQGTGLIGGAFF. The CDR3 coding sequence is TGTGCCAGCAGTCACCAGGGGACCGGCTTAATTGGAGGAGCTTTCTTT. J is TRBJ1-1 and V is TRBV14, with D perhaps TRBD1 (6 bases). Germline V gene data show CDR1 as SGHDN and CDR2 as FVKESK. The CDR3 contains 16 residues. V lost 6 bases to trimming and J lost 10 bases, with 27 bases between them.

The chain couples TRBV6-6 to TRBJ1-1; D unresolved. The CDR3 has 12 residues. Germline V gene sequence: CDR1 MNHNY, CDR2 SVGAGI (reference sequence). As DNA, the CDR3 is TGTATCGCCCACACAGAGAACACTGAAGCTTTCTTT. Residues: CIAHTENTEAFF.

This clonotype was detected ten times or more. It is unclear where the CDR3 begins or ends on the DNA, so no DNA is shown, and the CDR3 is as TCRdb lists it. This chain uses TRBV28 with TRBJ2-5. Germline loops: CDR1 MDHEN, CDR2 SYDVKM. The CDR3 is made up of 11 amino acids, end residues included. CDR3 amino acids: CASSSSETQYF.

As to this clonotype: An end of the junction does not agree with germline; a read error may underlie this. The chain joins TRBV11-2 to TRBJ2-3, with 9 bases that match TRBD2. This CDR3 contains 17 residues. Germline V lookup: CDR1 SGHAT, CDR2 FQNNGV. For the CDR3, the DNA is TGTACCAGCAGCTTAGTGGCTAGCGGGATCAGCACAGATACGCAGTATTTT. The encoded protein is CTSSLVASGISTDTQYF.

The chain carries TRBV2 and TRBJ2-6; possible D gene TRBD1, 7 bases. The CDR3 is 14 residues long. Germline V CDR1 and CDR2: SNHLY, FYNNEI. The CDR3 DNA reads as TGTGCTCCCAGGGGGGCCTCTGGGGCCAACGTCCTGACTTTC. Protein product: CAPRGASGANVLTF.

This clonotype was counted ten times or more. This rearrangement joins TRBV7-2 to TRBJ2-3, with 7 bases matching TRBD2. This CDR3 region has 16 residues. Germline V CDR1 and CDR2: SGHTA, FQGNSA. V trimming: 1 base; J trimming: 1 base; junction bases outside the gene matches: 5. Written as DNA, the CDR3 is TGTGCCAGCAGCTTAGAGGGCGGGGGACGCACAGATACGCAGTATTTT. This translates into CASSLEGGGRTDTQYF.

This clonotype appeared a few times. The chain employs TRBV29-1 and TRBJ1-1, with TRBD1 identical over 7 bases. The CDR3 is 20 residues long. After removal of 0 bases from V and 5 bases from J, the junction contained 24 bases not matched to a gene. CDR1 and CDR2 from the germline V gene are SQVTM and ANQGSEA. DNA for the CDR3: TGCAGCGTTGAAGATTATTTTTATCAGGAGGGGGCTTGGGGAAGAACTGAAGCTTTCTTT. Translating it yields CSVEDYFYQEGAWGRTEAFF.

This clonotype was picked up a small number of times. For the CDR3, the DNA is TGTGCCAGCAGGGGTTGGAACATGAACACTGAAGCTTTCTTT. It specifies CASRGWNMNTEAFF. The chain links TRBV28 to TRBJ1-1; the D is unclear. Germline V gene lookup returns CDR1 MDHEN and CDR2 SYDVKM. This CDR3 has 14 residues. V lost 6 bases and J lost 0, with 11 bases in between.

This clonotype has just a few counts. This chain links TRBV6-5 with TRBJ2-7, with 10 nucleotides matching TRBD2. This CDR3 contains 15 residues. CDR1 and CDR2 from the germline V gene are MNHEY and SVGAGI. Losses at the gene ends were 6 bases for V and 3 bases for J; bases not matched to a gene: 8. CDR3 sequence reads: CASSSGLAAYYEQYF. CDR3 bases: TGTGCCAGCAGCTCCGGACTAGCGGCTTACTACGAGCAGTACTTC.

V gene TRBV20-1 combines with J gene TRBJ1-1; 7 bases are a match to TRBD1. The trim removed 0 bases at V and 0 bases at J, leaving 7 bases unmatched. The CDR3 loop spans 16 amino acids. Germline CDR1 and CDR2: DFQATT and SNEGSKA (reference sequence). CDR3 amino acids: CSAREPGQYMNTEAFF. The CDR3 nucleotides read TGCAGTGCTAGAGAACCGGGACAGTACATGAACACTGAAGCTTTCTTT.